The 32 T cell receptor beta chains below were found in one sample sequenced in a study of a mutant IDH1 vaccine in newly diagnosed glioma. The time point was: baseline, week 1 (first vaccination visit). The treatment was: pre-vaccination baseline after standard-of-care therapy. Produced via immunoSEQ multiplex PCR; TCRdb's table is partial and in-frame only. The sample consists of 60,000 to 75,000 clones, 83% of them appearing once. Here the sequenced sample was peripheral blood mononuclear cells (PBMCs), taken from a glioma patient treated with radiotherapy, temozolomide or both. These receptors originate from a woman between 18 and 30 years old with glioma. Some clones in this sample may be carry-over from other donors' samples.

The V call is TRBV4-1, the J call TRBJ1-2; maybe TRBD1 (6 bases). Trimming took off 1 base at V and 1 base at J, with 10 bases between the two ends. Per germline, CDR1 MGHRA and CDR2 YSYEKL. The CDR3 consists of 15 residues. CDR3 coding DNA: TGCGCCAGCAGCCAAGTTGGCAGGGGTAACTATGGCTACACCTTC. It encodes CASSQVGRGNYGYTF.

J is TRBJ1-2 and V is TRBV27; a weak D match, TRBD1 (5 bases). The CDR3 sequence is 14 residues long. V was cut by 2 bases and J by 2 bases, with 9 bases left in between. Germline V gene lookup returns CDR1 MNHEY and CDR2 SMNVEV (reference sequence). CDR3 loop: CASSLRGGNYGYTF. The CDR3 DNA sequence: TGTGCCAGCAGTTTAAGGGGAGGGAACTATGGCTACACCTTC.

The chain combines TRBV7-2 with TRBJ1-6; D gene unclear. The ends were cut back, 0 bases at V and 7 bases at J, with 10 bases in the middle. Germline lookup yields CDR1 SGHTA and CDR2 FQGNSA. The CDR3 sequence is 15 residues long. The CDR3 DNA reads TGTGCCAGCAGCTTAGCGCGGAACTCAAATTCACCCCTCCACTTT. Translation: CASSLARNSNSPLHF.

The chain employs TRBV6-1 and TRBJ2-5; 14 bases fit TRBD2. J lost 6 bases, V lost 2 bases, and 14 bases had no gene match. This CDR3 is 19 amino acids long. CDR1 MNHNS and CDR2 SASEGT come from the germline V gene. CDR3 residues: CASSELRPGTSGSGKTQYF. The CDR3 coding sequence is TGTGCCAGCAGTGAATTGAGACCAGGGACTAGCGGGAGTGGAAAGACCCAGTACTTC.

The chain couples TRBV10-1 to TRBJ2-7; 9 nucleotides align to TRBD2. Germline V gives CDR1 WNHNN, CDR2 SYGVQD (reference sequence). V gave up 7 bases and J gave up 4 bases; unmatched junction bases: 11. The CDR3 has 15 residues. This CDR3 reads CASTIPGLAIYEQYF. DNA of the CDR3: TGCGCCAGCACCATACCGGGACTAGCTATTTACGAGCAGTACTTC.

The CDR3 reads CASSPRALTYEQYF. The DNA for the CDR3 is TGTGCCAGCAGCCCCCGGGCTTTAACCTACGAGCAGTACTTC. This sequence joins TRBV9 and TRBJ2-7; D not resolved. CDR1 is SGDLS and CDR2 is YYNGEE in the germline V gene. Trimming stripped 4 bases from V and 2 bases from J, with 13 bases between. CDR3 length: 14 residues.

The chain links TRBV18 to TRBJ1-5; D remains unclear. V lost 4 bases and J 1 base, leaving 11 bases between the germline ends. This CDR3 region has 15 residues. Germline CDR1 and CDR2: KGHSH and LQKENI. For the CDR3, the DNA is TGTGCCAGCTCACTTGGGCAGATGAGCAATCAGCCCCAGCATTTT. Encoded protein: CASSLGQMSNQPQHF.

The chain is built from TRBV4-1 and TRBJ1-5; D ambiguous. The CDR3 sequence is 15 residues long. In germline, CDR1 is MGHRA, CDR2 YSYEKL. V lost 0 bases and J lost 8, with 14 bases in between. DNA for the CDR3: TGCGCCAGCAGCCAAGAATGGTTCGGCGCTAAGCCCCAGCATTTT. It translates to CASSQEWFGAKPQHF.

The chain is built from TRBV7-9 and TRBJ1-2; D may be TRBD1 (5 bases). CDR3 length: 15 residues. Looked up from germline, CDR1 is SEHNR and CDR2 is FQNEAQ (reference sequence). With 4 bases removed from V and 1 base from J, the gap between germline ends came to 13 bases. The CDR3 DNA reads as TGTGCCAGCAGCTGGCGGGACGGAATTAACTATGGCTACACCTTC. This encodes CASSWRDGINYGYTF.

The chain couples TRBV6-5 to TRBJ1-4; a weak D match, TRBD1 (6 bases). This CDR3 is 14 amino acids long. In germline, CDR1 is MNHEY, CDR2 SVGAGI. The V gene lost 8 bases and the J gene lost 3 bases, with 13 bases spanning the gap. The CDR3 DNA reads TGTGCCAGCCGCCTAACAGGGTCTAATGAAAAACTGTTTTTT. This codes for CASRLTGSNEKLFF.

The chain carries TRBV19 and TRBJ2-7; 11 bases are shared with TRBD1. The CDR3 has 16 residues. With V trimmed by 6 bases and J by 3 bases, 10 bases remained unmatched. Germline assignment: CDR1 LNHDA and CDR2 SQIVND (reference sequence). The CDR3 loop reads CASSLGQGATNYEQYF. The CDR3 nucleotides are TGTGCCAGTAGCCTCGGACAGGGGGCGACGAACTACGAGCAGTACTTC.

V usage is TRBV4-1 and J usage is TRBJ1-2; 10 nucleotides agree with TRBD1. J was trimmed by 2 bases and V by 4 bases; bases with no gene match: 7. CDR1 MGHRA and CDR2 YSYEKL come from the germline V gene. This CDR3 region has 16 residues. CDR3 amino acids: CASSPRQGQGNYGYTF. Here the CDR3 DNA reads TGCGCCAGCAGCCCTCGTCAGGGACAGGGGAACTATGGCTACACCTTC.

CDR3 sequence reads: CASRSNYGYTF. DNA of the CDR3: TGCGCCAGCAGGTCTAACTATGGCTACACCTTC. The V call is TRBV5-1, the J call TRBJ1-2, with D unresolved. CDR3 length: 11 residues. Germline CDR1 and CDR2: SGHRS and YFSETQ. V lost 5 bases, J lost 0 bases, and 2 bases lay in between.

This chain joins TRBV2 and TRBJ1-5, with 9 bases lining up with TRBD1. CDR3 length equals 15 residues. V shed 7 bases, J shed 4 bases, and the junction held 8 bases outside the gene matches. Per the germline V gene, CDR1 is SNHLY and CDR2 is FYNNEI. Here the CDR3 DNA reads TGTGCCAGCACCGACAGGACAGGGGAGAATCAGCCCCAGCATTTT. This codes for CASTDRTGENQPQHF.

V gene TRBV25-1 combines with J gene TRBJ2-2; D gene uncertain. The CDR3 spans 17 residues. The V and J ends lost 1 base and 0 bases respectively, with 12 bases between them. CDR1 is MGHDK, CDR2 SYGVNS, per germline. The CDR3 DNA reads TGTGCCAGCAGTGAATTGAGTAGCCGATCGAACACCGGGGAGCTGTTTTTT. Translating gives CASSELSSRSNTGELFF.

The genes are TRBV7-8 and TRBJ1-5, with a tentative D call TRBD1 (5 bases). CDR1 and CDR2 from the germline V gene are SGHVS and FQNEAQ. The CDR3 consists of 16 residues. V lost 5 bases to trimming and J lost 6 bases, with 20 bases between them. The CDR3 DNA is TGTGCCAGCAGCACCGGGGGGGGTGTAGACGTTCAGCCCCAGCATTTT. Translated, it gives CASSTGGGVDVQPQHF.

This chain joins TRBV9 and TRBJ2-3; 9 bases are a match to TRBD2. Germline-derived CDR1 and CDR2 are SGDLS and YYNGEE. The CDR3 is made up of 15 amino acids. The junction had 2 bases not matched to a gene; V was cut back by 1 base and J by 2 bases. The CDR3 DNA sequence: TGTGCCAGCAGCGTAAGCGGGGGGTCCACAGATACGCAGTATTTT. Translation: CASSVSGGSTDTQYF.

J is TRBJ2-7 and V is TRBV7-9; TRBD1 aligns across 8 bases. The CDR3 is made up of 12 amino acids. CDR1 and CDR2 (germline): SEHNR, FQNEAQ (reference sequence). The trim removed 5 bases at V and 6 bases at J, leaving 3 bases unmatched. The CDR3 nucleotides read TGTGCCAGCAGCATACAGGGGGGCGAGCAGTACTTC. It yields the protein CASSIQGGEQYF.

This clone was picked up one time. This chain connects TRBV5-6 to TRBJ2-5, with TRBD2 matching over 12 bases. This CDR3 has 18 residues. After removal of 1 base from V and 0 bases from J, the junction contained 7 bases not matched to a gene. Germline CDR1 reads SGHDT; CDR2 reads YYEEEE. CDR3 residues: CASSLRSTSGRYQETQYF. The CDR3 DNA reads as TGTGCCAGCAGCTTGCGGTCGACTAGCGGGAGATACCAAGAGACCCAGTACTTC.

J is TRBJ2-3 and V is TRBV7-6, with a possible D match to TRBD2 (6 bases). The V gene's germline CDR1 is SGHVS and CDR2 FNYEAQ. V was clipped by 1 base and J by 2 bases, with 10 bases between them. The CDR3 is 15 residues long. In DNA, the CDR3 is TGTGCCAGCAGCTTAGTCGGGAGCTACACAGATACGCAGTATTTT. It yields the protein CASSLVGSYTDTQYF.

The chain uses TRBV14 and TRBJ1-2, with TRBD1 identical over 7 bases. This CDR3 is built from 12 residues. Per germline, CDR1 SGHDN and CDR2 FVKESK. J gave up 7 bases and V 5 bases, and 4 bases lay outside the gene matches. CDR3 protein: CASSYGTVGYTF. The CDR3 DNA reads TGTGCCAGCAGCTATGGGACAGTTGGCTACACCTTC.

The V gene is TRBV11-3, the J gene TRBJ2-5; TRBD1 might be the D (6 bases). The V and J ends lost 3 bases and 3 bases respectively, with 20 bases between them. Germline-derived CDR1 and CDR2 are SGHNT and YENEEA. The CDR3 contains 17 residues. CDR3 DNA sequence: TGTGCCAGCAGCTTGCACCAATGGGGGTCAGGGGAAGAGACCCAGTACTTC. It translates to CASSLHQWGSGEETQYF. Complete variable domain (other parts from reference TRBV11-3 and TRBJ2-5): EAGVVQSPRYKIIEKKQPVAFWCNPISGHNTLYWYLQNLGQGPELLIRYENEEAVDDSQLPKDRFSAERLKGVDSTLKIQPAELGDSAVYLCASSLHQWGSGEETQYFGPGTRLLVL.

In this sample, this clone turned up a few times. The chain recombines TRBV19 with TRBJ2-7; TRBD2 agrees at 9 bases. From germline, CDR1 is LNHDA and CDR2 SQIVND (reference sequence). V dropped 10 bases and J dropped 6; count of bases not matched to a gene: 7. CDR3 size: 12 residues. The CDR3 here is CATKGLASEQYF. The CDR3 DNA reads as TGTGCCACCAAGGGACTAGCTAGCGAGCAGTACTTC. Filled out from reference TRBV19 and TRBJ2-7, the complete variable domain reads DGGITQSPKYLFRKEGQNVTLSCEQNLNHDAMYWYRQDPGQGLRLIYYSQIVNDFQKGDIAEGYSVSREKKESFPLTVTSAQKNPTAFYLCATKGLASEQYFGPGTRLTVT.

This rearrangement joins TRBV9 to TRBJ2-1, with 8 bases that match TRBD2. V trimming: 3 bases; J trimming: 1 base; junction bases outside the gene matches: 3. The CDR3 has 15 residues. CDR1 and CDR2 (germline): SGDLS, YYNGEE. CDR3 DNA sequence: TGTGCCAGCAGCGAAGCGGGGGCATCCTACAATGAGCAGTTCTTC. Translated, it gives CASSEAGASYNEQFF.

The chain's CDR3 is CASSYARAMNTEAFF. The CDR3 DNA is TGTGCCAGCAGCTACGCGAGGGCTATGAACACTGAAGCTTTCTTT. The chain has TRBV5-6 and TRBJ1-1; unclear D gene. Germline assignment: CDR1 SGHDT and CDR2 YYEEEE. The CDR3 loop spans 15 amino acids. Trimming cost V 3 bases and J 0 bases, with 12 bases left between them.

CDR3 amino acids: CASSQHSGSSYEQYF. The DNA of the CDR3 is TGTGCCAGCAGCCAGCACAGCGGGAGCTCCTACGAGCAGTACTTC. The chain links TRBV5-4 to TRBJ2-7; TRBD2 agrees at 8 bases. V lost 4 bases and J lost 0; bases outside the gene matches: 6. The germline V gene encodes CDR1 SGHNT and CDR2 YYREEE (reference sequence). The CDR3 runs 15 residues. The full variable domain, rest sourced from reference TRBV5-4 and TRBJ2-7, is ETGVTQSPTHLIKTRGQQVTLRCSSQSGHNTVSWYQQALGQGPQFIFQYYREEENGRGNFPPRFSGLQFPNYSSELNVNALELDDSALYLCASSQHSGSSYEQYFGPGTRLTVT.

This clone was found once. The gene calls are TRBV4-1 and TRBJ2-7; D unresolved. The CDR3 totals 13 residues. V was pared by 3 bases and J by 2 bases, with 8 bases between. The germline gives CDR1 MGHRA, CDR2 YSYEKL. In DNA, the CDR3 is TGCGCCAGCAGCCAGGAATGGGCCTACGAGCAGTACTTC. Translated, it gives CASSQEWAYEQYF.

This clone was counted between two and nine times. Written as DNA, the CDR3 is TGTGCCAGCAGCTTATGGAAGACAGGAGGCAATCAGCCCCAGCATTTT. Translated, it gives CASSLWKTGGNQPQHF. The chain has TRBV13 and TRBJ1-5, with D tentatively TRBD1 (6 bases). In germline, CDR1 is PRHDT, CDR2 FYEKMQ (reference sequence). The V and J ends lost 2 bases and 2 bases respectively, with 13 bases between them. There are 16 residues in the CDR3. Full variable domain (remainder filled in from reference TRBV13 and TRBJ1-5): AAGVIQSPRHLIKEKRETATLKCYPIPRHDTVYWYQQGPGQDPQFLISFYEKMQSDKGSIPDRFSAQQFSDYHSELNMSSLELGDSALYFCASSLWKTGGNQPQHFGDGTRLSIL.

In its sample, this clone was seen once. The chain has TRBV5-1 and TRBJ1-1; a weak D match, TRBD1 (6 bases). The CDR3 sequence is 14 residues long. Germline-derived CDR1 and CDR2 are SGHRS and YFSETQ. Trimming took off 1 base at V and 1 base at J, with 8 bases between the two ends. CDR3 DNA sequence: TGCGCCAGCAGCTTGTCCAGGGGGAACACTGAAGCTTTCTTT. Residues: CASSLSRGNTEAFF.

The V gene is TRBV19, the J gene TRBJ1-1; possible D gene TRBD1, 5 bases. Germline loops: CDR1 LNHDA, CDR2 SQIVND (reference sequence). The ends were cut back, 1 base at V and 5 bases at J, with 11 bases in the middle. The CDR3 runs 14 residues. CDR3 loop: CASSIAPEGTEAFF. For the CDR3, the DNA is TGTGCCAGTAGTATAGCTCCCGAGGGGACTGAAGCTTTCTTT. Supplemented by reference TRBV19 and TRBJ1-1, the full variable domain reads DGGITQSPKYLFRKEGQNVTLSCEQNLNHDAMYWYRQDPGQGLRLIYYSQIVNDFQKGDIAEGYSVSREKKESFPLTVTSAQKNPTAFYLCASSIAPEGTEAFFGQGTRLTVV.

The V call is TRBV6-5, the J call TRBJ1-6, with 10 bases that match TRBD1. Trimming cost V 5 bases and J 8 bases; bases outside gene matches: 6. The germline CDR1 and CDR2 sequences are MNHEY and SVGAGI. There are 15 residues in the CDR3. The CDR3 is CASSPRQGAYSPLHF. The CDR3 DNA sequence: TGTGCCAGCAGTCCACGACAGGGGGCATATTCACCCCTCCACTTT.

V and J are TRBV5-6 and TRBJ1-1, with 8 bases that match TRBD1. In germline, CDR1 is SGHDT, CDR2 YYEEEE. The CDR3 covers 14 residues. The trim removed 5 bases at V and 5 bases at J, leaving 8 bases unmatched. CDR3 DNA sequence: TGTGCCAGCAGGTATGGACAGGGAGGTACTGAAGCTTTCTTT. Translated: CASRYGQGGTEAFF.